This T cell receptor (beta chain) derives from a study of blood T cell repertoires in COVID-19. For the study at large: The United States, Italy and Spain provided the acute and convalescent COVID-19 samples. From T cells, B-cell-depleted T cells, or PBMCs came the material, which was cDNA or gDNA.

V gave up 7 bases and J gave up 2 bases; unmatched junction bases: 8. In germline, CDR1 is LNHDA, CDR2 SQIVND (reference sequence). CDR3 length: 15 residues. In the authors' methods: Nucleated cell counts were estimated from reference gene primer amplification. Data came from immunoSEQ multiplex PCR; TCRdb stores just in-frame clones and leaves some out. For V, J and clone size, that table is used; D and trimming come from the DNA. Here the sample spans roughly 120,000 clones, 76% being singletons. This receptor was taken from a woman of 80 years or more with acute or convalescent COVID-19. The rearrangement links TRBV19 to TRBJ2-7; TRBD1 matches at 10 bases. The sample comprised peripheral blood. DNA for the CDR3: TGTGCCAGTACCTCCGGGACAGGGGCACCCTACGAGCAGTACTTC. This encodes CASTSGTGAPYEQYF.